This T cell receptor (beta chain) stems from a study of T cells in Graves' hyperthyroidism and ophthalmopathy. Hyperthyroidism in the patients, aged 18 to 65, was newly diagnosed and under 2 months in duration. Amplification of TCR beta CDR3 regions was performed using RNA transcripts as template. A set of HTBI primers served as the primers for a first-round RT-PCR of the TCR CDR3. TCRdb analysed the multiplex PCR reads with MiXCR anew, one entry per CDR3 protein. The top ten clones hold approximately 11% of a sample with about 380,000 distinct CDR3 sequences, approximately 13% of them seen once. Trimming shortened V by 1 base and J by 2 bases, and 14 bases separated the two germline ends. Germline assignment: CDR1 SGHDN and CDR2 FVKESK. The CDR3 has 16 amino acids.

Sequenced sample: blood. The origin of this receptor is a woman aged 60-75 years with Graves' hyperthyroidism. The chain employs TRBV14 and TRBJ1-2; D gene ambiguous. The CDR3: CASSQAGSTKNYGYTF. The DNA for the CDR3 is TGTGCCAGCAGCCAAGCTGGGAGCACCAAAAACTATGGCTACACCTTC. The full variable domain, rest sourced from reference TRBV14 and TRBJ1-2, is EAGVTQFPSHSVIEKGQTVTLRCDPISGHDNLYWYRRVMGKEIKFLLHFVKESKQDESGMPNNRFLAERTGGTYSTLKVQPAELEDSGVYFCASSQAGSTKNYGYTFGSGTRLTVV.